The 32 T cell receptor beta chains given below trace back to one sample, sequenced in a study of neurological immune-mediated disorders. MiXCR was run by TCRdb on the 5' RACE reads, yielding one entry per CDR3 protein. The table shows 36,000 or so distinct CDR3 sequences, with approximately 10% occurring only once. The material sequenced was PBMCs. These receptors were obtained from a woman aged 25 to 39 with HTLV-1-associated myelopathy (HAM/TSP).

This clonotype was observed many times. V and J are TRBV6-2 or TRBV6-3 and TRBJ2-2, with a weak D call TRBD1 (6 bases). CDR1 and CDR2 from the germline V gene are MNHEY and SVGEGT. This CDR3 has 14 residues. V was shortened by 6 bases and J by 6 bases, with 14 bases between the two germline ends. Here the CDR3 DNA reads TGTGCCAGCAGACATGACAGGTCGGCCGGGGAGCTGTTTTTT. This encodes CASRHDRSAGELFF.

This clonotype came up many times. The chain combines TRBV5-1 with TRBJ1-2; the D gene is possibly TRBD1 (5 bases). Germline-derived CDR1 and CDR2 are SGHRS and YFSETQ. The length of the CDR3 is 15 residues. V dropped 4 bases and J dropped 4 bases, with 17 bases sitting between them. The CDR3 region is CASSEGRGDLYGYTF. CDR3 nucleotide sequence: TGCGCCAGCAGCGAGGGACGGGGCGATCTCTATGGCTACACCTTC.

The chain recombines TRBV12-3 or TRBV12-4 with TRBJ1-2, with D possibly matching TRBD1 (6 bases). The CDR3 length is 14 residues. V was cut by 4 bases and J by 7 bases, with 16 bases left in between. Here the CDR3 reads CASSSSGGQVGYTF. CDR3 bases: TGTGCCAGCAGTTCATCCGGGGGGCAGGTTGGCTACACCTTC.

This clonotype was found many times. J is TRBJ1-1 and V is TRBV5-1; tentative D call: TRBD1 (5 bases). The CDR3 is 13 residues long. Germline V CDR1 and CDR2: SGHRS, YFSETQ. Trimming pared 7 bases from V and 5 bases from J, leaving 15 bases between. This chain's CDR3 is CASSGVPGTEAFF. CDR3 in DNA: TGCGCCAGCTCGGGGGTTCCGGGTACTGAAGCTTTCTTT.

This clonotype was found many times. V gene TRBV2 combines with J gene TRBJ2-7, with a possible D match to TRBD1 (6 bases). V was pared by 4 bases and J by 4 bases, with 11 bases between. CDR1 and CDR2 from the germline V gene are SNHLY and FYNNEI. This CDR3 comprises 13 residues. In nucleotides, the CDR3 is TGTGCCAGCAGTGGGCAGGGGTTGTACGAGCAGTACTTC. Its translation is CASSGQGLYEQYF.

This clonotype was recorded many times. The chain joins TRBV20-1 to TRBJ2-7; TRBD1 matches 9 bases. CDR1 DFQATT and CDR2 SNEGSKA come from the germline V gene (reference sequence). The CDR3 totals 13 residues. Trimming took 5 bases from V and 4 from J; bases not matched to a gene: 6. The CDR3, as DNA: TGCAGTGCTCTAAGTGACAGGGGGTACGAGCAGTACTTC. Amino acid sequence: CSALSDRGYEQYF.

The rearrangement joins TRBV20-1 to TRBJ1-1; D gene uncertain. V was shortened by 0 bases and J by 6 bases, with 5 bases between the two germline ends. The CDR3 spans 11 residues. From germline, CDR1 is DFQATT and CDR2 SNEGSKA (reference sequence). The CDR3 spells CSAREVPEAFF. CDR3 bases: TGCAGTGCTAGAGAAGTTCCTGAAGCTTTCTTT.

This clonotype was seen many times. The chain recombines TRBV20-1 with TRBJ2-1; TRBD2 matches at 8 bases. CDR1 DFQATT and CDR2 SNEGSKA come from the germline V gene (reference sequence). The CDR3 totals 13 residues. V trimming: 3 bases; J trimming: 6 bases; junction bases outside the gene matches: 4. CDR3 coding DNA: TGCAGTGCTAGCGGGGGGGCCCTCAATGAGCAGTTCTTC. Residues: CSASGGALNEQFF.

In its sample, this clonotype was seen many times. V is TRBV5-5 and J is TRBJ1-6; weak D call: TRBD1 (5 bases). Germline CDR1 and CDR2: SGHKS and YYEKEE (reference sequence). V was shortened by 4 bases and J by 10 bases, with 15 bases between the two germline ends. The CDR3 contains 14 residues. The CDR3, as DNA: TGTGCCAGCAGCCAGGACAACAGTAGATCACCCCTCCACTTT. Translated, it gives CASSQDNSRSPLHF.

The table lists this clonotype with many counts. The V gene is TRBV10-3, the J gene TRBJ2-1; TRBD1 is a possible D gene (5 bases). CDR1 is ENHRY and CDR2 is SYGVKD in the germline V gene. Trimming shortened V by 1 base and J by 6 bases, and 7 bases separated the two germline ends. The CDR3 consists of 13 residues. The CDR3, as DNA: TGTGCCATCAGTGAGTATCAGGGCAATGAGCAGTTCTTC. The encoded protein is CAISEYQGNEQFF.

This clonotype occurred many times. The rearrangement links TRBV20-1 to TRBJ1-4; a weak D match, TRBD1 (5 bases). Looked up from germline, CDR1 is DFQATT and CDR2 is SNEGSKA (reference sequence). The CDR3 is made up of 12 amino acids. Trimming took off 1 base at V and 5 bases at J, with 5 bases between the two ends. CDR3 region: CSARGQNEKLFF. As DNA, the CDR3 is TGCAGTGCTAGAGGACAGAATGAAAAACTGTTTTTT.

In its sample, this clonotype was seen many times. In DNA, the CDR3 is TGCAGTGCCCGAACTCCGGGACTTCCTTTTGGGACGCAGTATTTT. It specifies CSARTPGLPFGTQYF. The genes are TRBV20-1 and TRBJ2-3; D is possibly TRBD2 (6 bases). This CDR3 contains 15 residues. Per germline, CDR1 DFQATT and CDR2 SNEGSKA (reference sequence). Trimming removed 6 bases from V and 9 bases from J, with 25 bases in between.

The sample holds many counts of this clonotype. The gene calls are TRBV13 and TRBJ1-2; 9 bases match TRBD1. V lost 5 bases and J lost 6; bases outside the gene matches: 4. The CDR3 runs to 13 residues. CDR1 and CDR2 from the germline V gene are PRHDT and FYEKMQ (reference sequence). CDR3 sequence: CASSRGQGNGYTF. DNA for the CDR3: TGTGCCAGCAGCCGGGGACAGGGAAATGGCTACACCTTC.

This clonotype was seen many times. The V gene is TRBV5-1, the J gene TRBJ1-4; possibly TRBD1 for D (5 bases). V was pared by 4 bases and J by 2 bases, with 12 bases between. CDR3 length: 15 amino acids. Germline V gene data show CDR1 as SGHRS and CDR2 as YFSETQ. The CDR3 region is CASSAAGNTNEKLFF. The DNA for the CDR3 is TGCGCCAGCAGCGCCGCAGGGAATACTAATGAAAAACTGTTTTTT. Filled out from reference TRBV5-1 and TRBJ1-4, the complete variable domain reads KAGVTQTPRYLIKTRGQQVTLSCSPISGHRSVSWYQQTPGQGLQFLFEYFSETQRNKGNFPGRFSGRQFSNSRSEMNVSTLELGDSALYLCASSAAGNTNEKLFFGSGTQLSVL.

This clonotype was found many times. The chain uses TRBV20-1 and TRBJ1-1, with TRBD1 as a possible D gene (5 bases). Trimming cost V 0 bases and J 5 bases, with 13 bases left between them. The CDR3 extends over 14 amino acids. Germline V gene lookup returns CDR1 DFQATT and CDR2 SNEGSKA (reference sequence). This CDR3 is CSAREPTAQTEAFF. The CDR3 DNA follows: TGCAGTGCTAGAGAGCCGACAGCTCAAACTGAAGCTTTCTTT.

On this clonotype: At one boundary the junction diverges from the germline segment, which might be a read error. This chain connects TRBV11-2 to TRBJ2-6, with 7 positions matching TRBD1. This CDR3 is built from 17 residues. CDR1 is SGHAT, CDR2 FQNNGV, per germline. CDR3: CASSLVRGGAGANFLTF. CDR3 DNA: TGTGCCAGCAGCTTAGTAAGAGGGGGCGCTGGGGCCAACTTCCTGACTTTC.

Many counts were recorded for this clonotype. CDR3 bases: TGCAGTGCTAGAGGCCCCTCCGGCAGGGGGAGAGACAATGAGCAGTTCTTC. As protein: CSARGPSGRGRDNEQFF. The chain employs TRBV20-1 and TRBJ2-1, with TRBD1 matching over 7 bases. The junction had 14 bases not matched to a gene; V was cut back by 1 base and J by 5 bases. Germline lookup yields CDR1 DFQATT and CDR2 SNEGSKA (reference sequence). The CDR3 extends over 17 amino acids.

This clonotype was counted many times. The chain is built from TRBV20-1 and TRBJ1-1; D remains unclear. Germline V CDR1 and CDR2: DFQATT, SNEGSKA (reference sequence). The ends were cut back, 3 bases at V and 10 bases at J, with 12 bases in the middle. This CDR3 comprises 11 residues. CDR3 region: CSASGPWRAFF. Here the CDR3 DNA reads TGCAGTGCTAGTGGGCCATGGAGAGCTTTCTTT.

Many counts were recorded for this clonotype. V is TRBV20-1 and J is TRBJ1-3; D might be TRBD1 (6 bases). The CDR3 is 16 residues long. Germline lookup yields CDR1 DFQATT and CDR2 SNEGSKA (reference sequence). V was pared by 0 bases and J by 2 bases, with 14 bases between. The chain's CDR3 is CSARDGVGGAGNTIYF. The CDR3 DNA follows: TGCAGTGCTAGAGATGGCGTTGGGGGCGCTGGAAACACCATATATTTT.

There are many counts of this clonotype. The chain is built from TRBV6-6 and TRBJ1-3; no definite D call. This CDR3 has 16 amino acids. Looked up from germline, CDR1 is MNHNY and CDR2 is SVGAGI (reference sequence). The V and J ends lost 0 bases and 0 bases respectively, with 9 bases between them. The CDR3 DNA reads TGTGCCAGCAGTTACTCGTACCGGAGCTCTGGAAACACCATATATTTT. Encoded protein: CASSYSYRSSGNTIYF.

This clonotype was recorded at least ten times. The chain has TRBV20-1 and TRBJ2-2, with a weak D call TRBD1 (7 bases). Germline CDR1 and CDR2: DFQATT and SNEGSKA (reference sequence). The CDR3 runs to 14 residues. With 3 bases removed from V and 4 bases from J, the gap between germline ends came to 12 bases. The CDR3 bases are TGCAGTGCTAGGGGGCAGGGGGGCACCGGGGAGCTGTTTTTT. Translating it yields CSARGQGGTGELFF.

The chain carries TRBV6-1 and TRBJ2-1, with D unclear. The length of the CDR3 is 14 residues. The V gene lost 7 bases and the J gene lost 2 bases, with 12 bases spanning the gap. Germline V gene sequence: CDR1 MNHNS, CDR2 SASEGT. CDR3: CASTHPDTYNEQFF. The DNA of the CDR3 is TGTGCCAGCACCCACCCGGATACCTACAATGAGCAGTTCTTC.

This clonotype was recorded at least ten times. The chain recombines TRBV4-2 with TRBJ2-3; TRBD2 might be the D (6 bases). V lost 1 base and J 0 bases, leaving 14 bases between the germline ends. Germline assignment: CDR1 LGHNA and CDR2 YNFKEQ. This CDR3 has 17 residues. The DNA for the CDR3 is TGTGCCAGCAGCCAAGGATTTCGGGGGACTAGCACAGATACGCAGTATTTT. This translates into CASSQGFRGTSTDTQYF.

By share, this clonotype ranks as medium-sized. V is TRBV30 and J is TRBJ1-1; tentative D call: TRBD1 (5 bases). V lost 0 bases, J lost 1 base, and 18 bases lay in between. The CDR3 loop spans 17 amino acids. Germline-derived CDR1 and CDR2 are GTSNPN and SVGIG (reference sequence). The CDR3 sequence: CAWSVATGMGENTEAFF. CDR3 DNA sequence: TGTGCCTGGAGTGTAGCGACCGGCATGGGGGAGAACACTGAAGCTTTCTTT.

The sample holds many counts of this clonotype. The gene calls are TRBV5-1 and TRBJ2-7, with TRBD2 identical over 10 bases. The length of the CDR3 is 14 residues. Germline lookup yields CDR1 SGHRS and CDR2 YFSETQ. With 0 bases clipped from V and 3 bases from J, the junction kept 0 bases outside the gene matches. The CDR3 protein is CASSLGTSGYEQYF. The CDR3 DNA is TGCGCCAGCAGCTTGGGGACTAGCGGCTACGAGCAGTACTTC.

In this sample, this clonotype turned up many times. This chain uses TRBV5-1 with TRBJ1-5; a possible D gene is TRBD1 (5 bases). CDR1 and CDR2 (germline): SGHRS, YFSETQ. CDR3 size: 15 residues. The germline V and J ends were trimmed by 1 base and 6 bases, with 14 bases remaining between them. In DNA, the CDR3 is TGCGCCAGCAGCTTGAGGCCAGGGTATGGTCAGCCCCAGCATTTT. Protein sequence: CASSLRPGYGQPQHF.

The genes are TRBV6-1 and TRBJ1-5, with D perhaps TRBD1 (5 bases). Per the germline V gene, CDR1 is MNHNS and CDR2 is SASEGT. The V gene lost 2 bases and the J gene lost 3 bases, with 26 bases spanning the gap. This CDR3 spans 20 amino acids. The CDR3 protein is CASSEWVRIGGRDDNQPQHF. The CDR3 DNA reads as TGTGCCAGCAGTGAATGGGTCCGAATCGGTGGCAGGGATGACAATCAGCCCCAGCATTTT.

This clonotype was recorded many times. The chain has TRBV5-1 and TRBJ2-2, with D possibly being TRBD1 (7 bases). CDR3 length: 16 amino acids. Trimming took 8 bases from V and 0 from J, leaving 17 bases between them. The germline V gene has CDR1 SGHRS and CDR2 YFSETQ. The CDR3 loop is CASSPGGQSNTGELFF. The CDR3, as DNA: TGCGCCAGTTCGCCAGGGGGGCAGTCGAACACCGGGGAGCTGTTTTTT.

This chain connects TRBV5-6 to TRBJ1-3, with unresolved D. The V end was cut by 1 base, the J end by 2 bases, with 10 bases between. Germline V gene data show CDR1 as SGHDT and CDR2 as YYEEEE. The CDR3 spans 15 residues. For the CDR3, the DNA is TGTGCCAGCAGCTTGTTTTCTGGGACTGGAAACACCATATATTTT. Residues: CASSLFSGTGNTIYF.

The sample holds many counts of this clonotype. This chain connects TRBV9 to TRBJ2-1, with D maybe TRBD1 (5 bases). The ends were cut back, 2 bases at V and 3 bases at J, with 12 bases in the middle. Germline CDR1 SGDLS, CDR2 YYNGEE. The CDR3 length is 15 residues. For the CDR3, the DNA is TGTGCCAGCAGCGTTCAAGACAGCGACTACAATGAGCAGTTCTTC. This gives the protein CASSVQDSDYNEQFF.

This clonotype showed up many times. The J gene is TRBJ2-7, the V gene TRBV6-5; D is unresolved. V was trimmed by 5 bases and J by 2 bases, leaving 10 bases between them. Germline V gives CDR1 MNHEY, CDR2 SVGAGI. The CDR3 runs 13 residues. The CDR3 DNA sequence: TGTGCCAGCAGTGTACACGGCACCTACGAGCAGTACTTC. Its protein is CASSVHGTYEQYF.

This clonotype has a count of ten or more. The V and J genes are TRBV7-2 and TRBJ1-4; 7 nucleotides line up with TRBD1. Per germline, CDR1 SGHTA and CDR2 FQGNSA. Unmatched junction bases numbered 8, after V lost 5 bases and J lost 5 bases. This CDR3 has 15 amino acids. CDR3 protein: CASSLGTAFNEKLFF. The CDR3 DNA follows: TGTGCCAGCAGCCTTGGGACAGCCTTCAATGAAAAACTGTTTTTT.